The clone carrying this T cell receptor beta chain was picked up one time. The data derive from a study of control samples from healthy donors and cancer patients. The V gene lost 6 bases and the J gene lost 7 bases, with 21 bases spanning the gap. Germline V gives CDR1 LGHDT, CDR2 YNNKEL (reference sequence). The CDR3 runs 15 residues. Only in-frame clones appear in the TCRdb table, and some are missing; sequencing was by immunoSEQ multiplex PCR. The data contain 150,000 or so clones, approximately 94% of them singletons. Sequenced input: blood. The chain couples TRBV3-1 (or the pseudogene TRBV3-2) to TRBJ1-2, with D possibly matching TRBD1 (5 bases). This clonotype was obtained from a woman between 40 and 50 years old in good health. CDR3 sequence reads: CASSFRPGTAAGYTF. Written as DNA, the CDR3 is TGTGCCAGCAGTTTTCGACCAGGGACGGCGGCTGGCTACACCTTC.